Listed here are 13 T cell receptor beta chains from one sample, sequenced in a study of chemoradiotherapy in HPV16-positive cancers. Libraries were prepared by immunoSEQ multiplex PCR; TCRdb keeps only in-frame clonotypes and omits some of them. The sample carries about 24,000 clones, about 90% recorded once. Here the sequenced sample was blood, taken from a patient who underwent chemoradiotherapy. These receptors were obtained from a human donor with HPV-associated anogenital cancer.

CDR3 amino acids: CSAEIINEQYF. The CDR3 DNA reads as TGCAGTGCTGAGATTATCAACGAGCAGTACTTC. J is TRBJ2-7 and V is TRBV20-1; D call uncertain. This CDR3 region has 11 residues. Germline values: CDR1 DFQATT, CDR2 SNEGSKA (reference sequence). The ends were cut back, 5 bases at V and 5 bases at J, with 10 bases in the middle.

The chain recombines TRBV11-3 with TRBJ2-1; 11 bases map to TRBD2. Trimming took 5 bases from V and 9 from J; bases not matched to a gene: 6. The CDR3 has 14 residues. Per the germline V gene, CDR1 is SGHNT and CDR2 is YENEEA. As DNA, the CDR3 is TGTGCCAGCAGCAACGGACTAGCGGGCGGTGAGCAGTTCTTC. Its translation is CASSNGLAGGEQFF.

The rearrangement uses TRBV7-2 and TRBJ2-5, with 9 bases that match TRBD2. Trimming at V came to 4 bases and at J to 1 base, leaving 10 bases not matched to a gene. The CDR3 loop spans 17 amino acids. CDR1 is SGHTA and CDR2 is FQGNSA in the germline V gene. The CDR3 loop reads CASSSGGLAGLQETQYF. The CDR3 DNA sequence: TGTGCCAGCAGCTCAGGAGGCCTAGCGGGACTCCAAGAGACCCAGTACTTC.

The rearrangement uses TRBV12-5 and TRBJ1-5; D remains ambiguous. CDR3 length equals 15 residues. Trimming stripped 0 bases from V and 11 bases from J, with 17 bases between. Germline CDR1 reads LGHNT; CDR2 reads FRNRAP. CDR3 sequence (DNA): TGTGCTAGTGGTTTGGTAACGTATCCCCCCCCCACCCAGCATTTT. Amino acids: CASGLVTYPPPTQHF.

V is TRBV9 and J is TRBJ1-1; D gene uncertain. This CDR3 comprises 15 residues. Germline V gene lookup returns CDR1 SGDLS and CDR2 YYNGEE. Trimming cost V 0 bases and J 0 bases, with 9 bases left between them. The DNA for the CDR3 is TGTGCCAGCAGCGTAGAATCGTTCATGAACACTGAAGCTTTCTTT. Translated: CASSVESFMNTEAFF.

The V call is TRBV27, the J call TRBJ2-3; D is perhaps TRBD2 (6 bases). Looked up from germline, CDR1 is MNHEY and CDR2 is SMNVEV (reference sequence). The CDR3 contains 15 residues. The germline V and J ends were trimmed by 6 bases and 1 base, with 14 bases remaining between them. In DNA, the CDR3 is TGTGCCAGCAGCCAGACTAGAGTGGGCACAGATACGCAGTATTTT. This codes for CASSQTRVGTDTQYF.

The CDR3 DNA follows: TGTGCCAGCAGCGTAAGTCAGCAAGAGACCCAGTACTTC. Residues: CASSVSQQETQYF. This chain joins TRBV9 and TRBJ2-5; no definite D call. In germline, CDR1 is SGDLS, CDR2 YYNGEE. The V end lost 1 base, the J end lost 2 bases, and 6 bases lay between the germline ends. This CDR3 is built from 13 residues.

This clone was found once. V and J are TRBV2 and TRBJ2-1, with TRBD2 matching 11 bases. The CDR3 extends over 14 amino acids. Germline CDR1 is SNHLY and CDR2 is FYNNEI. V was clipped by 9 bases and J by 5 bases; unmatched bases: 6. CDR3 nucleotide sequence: TGTGCCAGAAGGACTAGCGGGCTAAACAATGAGCAGTTCTTC. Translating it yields CARRTSGLNNEQFF.

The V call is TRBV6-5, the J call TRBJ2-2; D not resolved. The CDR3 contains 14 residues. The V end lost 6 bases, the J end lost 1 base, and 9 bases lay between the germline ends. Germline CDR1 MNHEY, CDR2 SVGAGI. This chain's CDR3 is CASSPARNTGELFF. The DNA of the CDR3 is TGTGCCAGCAGCCCTGCTCGGAACACCGGGGAGCTGTTTTTT.

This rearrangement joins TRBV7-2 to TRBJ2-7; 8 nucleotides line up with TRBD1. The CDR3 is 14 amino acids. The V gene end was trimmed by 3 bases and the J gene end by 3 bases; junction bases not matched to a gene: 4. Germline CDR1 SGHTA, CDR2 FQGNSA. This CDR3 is CASSLGQVGYEQYF. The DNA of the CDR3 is TGTGCCAGCAGCTTGGGACAGGTTGGCTACGAGCAGTACTTC.

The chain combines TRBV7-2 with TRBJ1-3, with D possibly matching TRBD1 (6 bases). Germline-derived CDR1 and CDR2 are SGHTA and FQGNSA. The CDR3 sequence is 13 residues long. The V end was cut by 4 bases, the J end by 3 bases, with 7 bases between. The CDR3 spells CASSSGVGNTIYF. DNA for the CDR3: TGTGCCAGCAGCTCAGGGGTTGGAAACACCATATATTTT.

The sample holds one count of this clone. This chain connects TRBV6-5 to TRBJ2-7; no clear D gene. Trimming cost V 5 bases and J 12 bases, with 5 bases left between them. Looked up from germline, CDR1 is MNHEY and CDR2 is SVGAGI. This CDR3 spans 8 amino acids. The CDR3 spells CASSGPYF. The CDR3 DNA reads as TGTGCCAGCAGTGGCCCGTACTTC.

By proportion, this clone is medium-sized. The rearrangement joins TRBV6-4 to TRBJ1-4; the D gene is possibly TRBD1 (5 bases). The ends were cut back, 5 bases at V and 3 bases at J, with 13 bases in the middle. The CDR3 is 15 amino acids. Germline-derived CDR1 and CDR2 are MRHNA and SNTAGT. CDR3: CASSPGLAANEKLFF. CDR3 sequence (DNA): TGTGCCAGCAGTCCAGGGTTAGCGGCTAATGAAAAACTGTTTTTT.